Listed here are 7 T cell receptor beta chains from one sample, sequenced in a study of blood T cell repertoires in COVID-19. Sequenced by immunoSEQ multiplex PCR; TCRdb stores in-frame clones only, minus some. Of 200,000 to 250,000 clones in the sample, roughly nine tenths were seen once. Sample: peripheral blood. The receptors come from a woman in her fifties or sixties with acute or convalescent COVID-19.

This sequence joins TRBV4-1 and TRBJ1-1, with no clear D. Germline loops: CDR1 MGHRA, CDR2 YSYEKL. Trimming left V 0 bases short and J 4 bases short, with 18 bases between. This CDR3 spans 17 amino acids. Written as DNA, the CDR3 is TGCGCCAGCAGCCAAGATAGGGTAGCGGGTAGCGCCACTGAAGCTTTCTTT. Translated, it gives CASSQDRVAGSATEAFF.

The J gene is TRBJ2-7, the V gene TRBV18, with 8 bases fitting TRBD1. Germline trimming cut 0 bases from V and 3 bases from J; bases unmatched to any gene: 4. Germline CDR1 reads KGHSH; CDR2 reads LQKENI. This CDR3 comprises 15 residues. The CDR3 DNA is TGTGCCAGCTCACCACCGGAGACAGGGGACTACGAGCAGTACTTC. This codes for CASSPPETGDYEQYF.

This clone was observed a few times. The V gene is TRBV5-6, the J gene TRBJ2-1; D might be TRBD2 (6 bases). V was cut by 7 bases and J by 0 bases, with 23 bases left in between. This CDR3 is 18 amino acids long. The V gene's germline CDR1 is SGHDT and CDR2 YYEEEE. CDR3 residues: CASFRWGRAGYSYNEQFF. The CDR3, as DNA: TGTGCCAGCTTTAGGTGGGGAAGGGCGGGGTACTCCTACAATGAGCAGTTCTTC. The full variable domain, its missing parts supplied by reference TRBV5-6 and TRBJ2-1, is DAGVTQSPTHLIKTRGQQVTLRCSPKSGHDTVSWYQQALGQGPQFIFQYYEEEERQRGNFPDRFSGHQFPNYSSELNVNALLLGDSALYLCASFRWGRAGYSYNEQFFGPGTRLTVL.

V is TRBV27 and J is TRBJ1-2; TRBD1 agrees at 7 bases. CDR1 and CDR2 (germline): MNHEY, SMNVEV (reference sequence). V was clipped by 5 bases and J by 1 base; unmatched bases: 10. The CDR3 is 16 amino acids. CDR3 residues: CASSPSWTGLNYGYTF. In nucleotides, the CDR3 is TGTGCCAGCAGTCCCTCCTGGACAGGACTTAACTATGGCTACACCTTC.

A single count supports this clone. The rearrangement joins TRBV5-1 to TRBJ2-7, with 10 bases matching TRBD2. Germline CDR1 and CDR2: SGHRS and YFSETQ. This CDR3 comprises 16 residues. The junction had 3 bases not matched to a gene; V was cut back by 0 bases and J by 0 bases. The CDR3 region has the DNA TGCGCCAGCAGCTTGGAGCCTAGCGGGAGCTCCTACGAGCAGTACTTC. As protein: CASSLEPSGSSYEQYF.

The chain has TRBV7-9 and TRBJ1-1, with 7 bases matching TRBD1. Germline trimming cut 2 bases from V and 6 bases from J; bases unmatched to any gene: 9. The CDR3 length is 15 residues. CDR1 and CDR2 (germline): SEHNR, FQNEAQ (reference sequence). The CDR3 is CASSLIRQGVAEAFF. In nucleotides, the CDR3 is TGTGCCAGCAGCTTAATCAGACAGGGAGTCGCTGAAGCTTTCTTT.

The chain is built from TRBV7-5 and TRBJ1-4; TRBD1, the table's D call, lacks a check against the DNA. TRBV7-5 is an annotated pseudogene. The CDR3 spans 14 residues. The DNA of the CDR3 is TGTGTCAGAAGCCGACAGGGCTTTAATGAAAAACTGTTTTTT. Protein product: CVRSRQGFNEKLFF.